This TCR beta chain originates from a study of CD8+ T cells in alopecia areata (dated by TCRdb to the late 2010s). Broadly, across the study: To study T cell clonal expansion in alopecia areata, the researchers applied high-throughput TCRbeta sequencing to both the C3H/HeJ mouse model and human patients. In humans, TCRbeta sequencing was performed on scalp tissue and on sorted CD4+ and CD8+ peripheral blood T cells from healthy controls and from patients with patchy or totalis/universalis alopecia areata. Scalp clonality was compared across normal scalp (n=4), patchy alopecia areata scalp (n=8), and alopecia totalis/universalis scalp (n=8). RNA came from the PAXgene miRNA kit for fixed scalp, the miRNeasy kit for PBMCs, and the RNeasy kit for mouse skin. TCRbeta CDR3 regions were amplified by immunoSEQ multiplex PCR with 35 Vbeta forward and 13 Jbeta reverse primers.

CDR1 LGHNA and CDR2 YNFKEQ are derived from the germline V gene. The CDR3, from cysteine to phenylalanine, totals 13 residues. The kept DNA is CDR3 alone, 39 bases in frame from the first base. Relative to germline, V is 1 base shorter and J is 4 bases shorter, with 6 bases between their ends. The library was built by means of the immunoSEQ multiplex PCR assay. To provide template for TCR sequencing, every sample had RNA extracted and reverse transcribed into cDNA. SuperScript III was used to make first-strand cDNA, primed with a 2:1 mix of oligo-dT and random hexamers. A synthetic immune receptor repertoire was used to gauge amplification bias, and whatever bias remained was removed computationally. On the study's bioinformatics: Raw reads were preprocessed to remove errors, and CDR3 was defined by IMGT conventions from the conserved cysteine to phenylalanine. Clonality was computed by normalizing Shannon entropy by log2 of the number of productive unique TCRs and subtracting the result from 1. Whether each scalp clone was CD4 or CD8 was inferred by checking scalp TCRbeta sequences against the CD4 and CD8 repertoires from sorted blood. This is the immuneACCESS table as TCRdb keeps it, with only in-frame sequences that have V and J called. A part of the clones is gone; compared with another copy, unresolved V genes explain less than half, and the rest is unexplained. D and trimming were read from the DNA, whereas the V and J calls and clone size are those reported in that table. This sample gives under 250,000 clones in total; more than 55% of them show up just once. The top ten hold under 5% of the sample.

The full study reports these points: Unlike mouse skin, where gammadelta T cells dominate, normal human skin contains resident alphabeta T cells that get sequenced too, which complicates analysis of the scalp TCR repertoire. Lesional scalp, especially in alopecia totalis/universalis, showed higher clonality and more expanded CD8+ clones than normal scalp, suggesting antigenic drive. Compared with mice, TCR sequences shared between patients were less clear, possibly partly because of HLA diversity across the patient population.

PBMCs were isolated by density centrifugation and stained for CD3, CD4 and CD8, after which CD4+ and CD8+ T cells were sorted on a FACSAria. Scalp biopsies and blood samples were provided by unaffected controls. This clone was seen repeatedly, ten times or more. The antigen it recognizes is unknown. Base qualities are not at hand, and no much larger clone is one base apart. This same CDR3 is encoded by further DNA sequences in the sample. Sequenced input: CD8+ T cells sorted from blood. This receptor chain uses TRBV4-2 and TRBJ2-3; the D gene cannot be named for sure. This clonotype originated in a human donor in good health. The CDR3 has the sequence CASSQGSSDTQYF. The DNA is as follows: TGTGCCAGCAGCCAAGGTTCTTCAGATACGCAGTATTTT.